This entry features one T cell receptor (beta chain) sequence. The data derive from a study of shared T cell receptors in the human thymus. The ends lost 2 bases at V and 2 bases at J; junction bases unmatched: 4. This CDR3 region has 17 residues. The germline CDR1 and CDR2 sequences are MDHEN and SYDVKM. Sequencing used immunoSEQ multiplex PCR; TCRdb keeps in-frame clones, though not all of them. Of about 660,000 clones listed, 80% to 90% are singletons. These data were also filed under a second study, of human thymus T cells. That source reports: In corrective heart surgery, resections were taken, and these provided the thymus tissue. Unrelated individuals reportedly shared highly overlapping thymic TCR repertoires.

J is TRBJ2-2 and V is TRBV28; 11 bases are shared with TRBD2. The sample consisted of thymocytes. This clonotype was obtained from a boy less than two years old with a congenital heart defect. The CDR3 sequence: CASSLIAGGPNTGELFF. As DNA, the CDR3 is TGTGCCAGCAGTTTAATAGCGGGGGGGCCCAACACCGGGGAGCTGTTTTTT.